What follows describes a single TCR beta chain. This entry is derived from a study of OX40 agonist ivuxolimab in advanced cancers. The overall study: Dosing consisted of intravenous ivuxolimab at 0.01 to 10 mg/kg every 2 weeks. Among those treated, three patients had partial responses, one with hepatocellular carcinoma and two with cutaneous melanoma.

Sequencing was performed with immunoSEQ multiplex PCR; in TCRdb, only in-frame clones are kept and a portion is missing. The sample has around 67,000 clones; about 85% are singletons. With 0 bases removed from V and 8 bases from J, the gap between germline ends came to 11 bases. CDR1 and CDR2 from the germline V gene are SGDLS and YYNGEE. This CDR3 is 13 amino acids long. The chain is built from TRBV9 and TRBJ1-2; D possibly corresponds to TRBD1 (6 bases). This TCR came from an adult with an advanced solid tumor such as melanoma, head and neck, liver or kidney cancer. The sample was CD4+ or CD8+ T cells sorted from blood, taken in a trial of the OX40 agonist ivuxolimab. The CDR3 coding sequence is TGTGCCAGCAGCGTAGGGCCAGGGGAAGGCTACACCTTC. It specifies CASSVGPGEGYTF.